In its sample, the clone carrying this T cell receptor (beta chain) was seen a few times. Using its own MiXCR run on the PCR reads, TCRdb lists one record per CDR3 protein. The sample includes around 100,000 distinct CDR3 sequences, over 30% seen only once; the top ten take roughly 4.2%. The junction had 11 bases not matched to a gene; V was cut back by 4 bases and J by 8 bases. The germline CDR1 and CDR2 sequences are LGHNA and YSLEER. The CDR3 is 16 amino acids. The data are from a study of molecular identifiers for immune sequencing clone quantification. Input material: naive CD8+ T cells from blood, with Jurkat cell RNA spiked in. Subset here: FACS-sorted CD8+CD4-CCR7+CD45RA+ naive T cells. The V and J genes are TRBV4-3 and TRBJ1-6; TRBD1 aligns across 7 bases. The source of this sequence is a human donor in good health. Some libraries in this study had Jurkat cell RNA spiked in. CDR3 DNA sequence: TGCGCCAGCAGCCGCATCATACAGGGGTATGATTCACCCCTCCACTTT. Its protein is CASSRIIQGYDSPLHF.